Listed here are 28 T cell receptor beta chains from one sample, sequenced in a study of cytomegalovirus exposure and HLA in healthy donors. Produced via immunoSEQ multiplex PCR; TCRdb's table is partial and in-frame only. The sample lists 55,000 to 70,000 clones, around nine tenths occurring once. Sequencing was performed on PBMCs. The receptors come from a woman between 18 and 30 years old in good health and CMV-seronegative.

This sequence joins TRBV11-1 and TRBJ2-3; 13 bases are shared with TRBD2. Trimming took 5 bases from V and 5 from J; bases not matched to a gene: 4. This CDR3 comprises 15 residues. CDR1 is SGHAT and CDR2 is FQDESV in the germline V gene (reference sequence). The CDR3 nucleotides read TGTGCCAGCAGCCAGGGACTAGCGGGGTTAGATACGCAGTATTTT. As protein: CASSQGLAGLDTQYF.

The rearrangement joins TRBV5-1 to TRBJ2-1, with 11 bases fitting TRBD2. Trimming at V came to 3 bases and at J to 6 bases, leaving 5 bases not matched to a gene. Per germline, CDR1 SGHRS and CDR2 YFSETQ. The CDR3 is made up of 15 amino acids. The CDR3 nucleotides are TGCGCCAGCAGCTGGGGACTAGCGGATGCCAATGAGCAGTTCTTC. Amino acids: CASSWGLADANEQFF. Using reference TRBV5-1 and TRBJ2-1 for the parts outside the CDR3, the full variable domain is KAGVTQTPRYLIKTRGQQVTLSCSPISGHRSVSWYQQTPGQGLQFLFEYFSETQRNKGNFPGRFSGRQFSNSRSEMNVSTLELGDSALYLCASSWGLADANEQFFGPGTRLTVL.

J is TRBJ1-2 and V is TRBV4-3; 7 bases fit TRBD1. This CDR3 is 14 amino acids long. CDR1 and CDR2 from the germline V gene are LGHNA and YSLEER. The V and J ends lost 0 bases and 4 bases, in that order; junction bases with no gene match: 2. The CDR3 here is CASSQDRDSYGYTF. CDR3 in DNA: TGCGCCAGCAGCCAAGACCGGGACAGCTATGGCTACACCTTC.

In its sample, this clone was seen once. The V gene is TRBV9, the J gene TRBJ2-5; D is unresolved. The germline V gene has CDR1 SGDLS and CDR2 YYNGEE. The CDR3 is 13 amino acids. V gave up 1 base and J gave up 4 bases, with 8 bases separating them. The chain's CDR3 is CASSVLPGETQYF. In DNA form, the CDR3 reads TGTGCCAGCAGCGTACTGCCGGGAGAGACCCAGTACTTC. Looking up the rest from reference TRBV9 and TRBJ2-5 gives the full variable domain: DSGVTQTPKHLITATGQRVTLRCSPRSGDLSVYWYQQSLDQGLQFLIQYYNGEERAKGNILERFSAQQFPDLHSELNLSSLELGDSALYFCASSVLPGETQYFGPGTRLLVL.

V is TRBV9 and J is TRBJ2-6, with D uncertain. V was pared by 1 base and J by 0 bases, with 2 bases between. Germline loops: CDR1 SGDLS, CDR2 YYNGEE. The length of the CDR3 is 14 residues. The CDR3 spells CASSVLSGANVLTF. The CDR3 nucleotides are TGTGCCAGCAGCGTACTCTCTGGGGCCAACGTCCTGACTTTC.

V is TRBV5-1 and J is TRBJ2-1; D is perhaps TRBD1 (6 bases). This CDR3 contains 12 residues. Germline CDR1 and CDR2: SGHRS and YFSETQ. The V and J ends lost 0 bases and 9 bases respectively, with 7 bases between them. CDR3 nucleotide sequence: TGCGCCAGCAGCTTGGTAGGGGGTGAGCAGTTCTTC. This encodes CASSLVGGEQFF.

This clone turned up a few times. Written as DNA, the CDR3 is TGCGCCAGCAGCCTTAACCGGGGTAGCACTTTGGCCCTCCACTTT. It encodes CASSLNRGSTLALHF. The chain has TRBV4-1 and TRBJ1-6; no firm D call. Trimming shortened V by 4 bases and J by 14 bases, and 21 bases separated the two germline ends. The germline V gene has CDR1 MGHRA and CDR2 YSYEKL. The CDR3 has 15 amino acids.

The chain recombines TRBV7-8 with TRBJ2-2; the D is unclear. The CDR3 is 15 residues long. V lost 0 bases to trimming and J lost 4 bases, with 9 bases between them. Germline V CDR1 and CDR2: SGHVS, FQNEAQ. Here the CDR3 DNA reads TGTGCCAGCAGCTTAGCCCCTCAAGCCACCGGGGAGCTGTTTTTT. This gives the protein CASSLAPQATGELFF.

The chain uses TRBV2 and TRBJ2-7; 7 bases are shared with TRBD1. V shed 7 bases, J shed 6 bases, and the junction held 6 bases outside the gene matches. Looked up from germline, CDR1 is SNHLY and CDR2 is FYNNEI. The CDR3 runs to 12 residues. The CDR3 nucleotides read TGTGCCAGCATGACCACAGGGGTCGAGCAGTACTTC. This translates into CASMTTGVEQYF. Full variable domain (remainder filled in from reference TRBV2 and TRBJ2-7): EPEVTQTPSHQVTQMGQEVILRCVPISNHLYFYWYRQILGQKVEFLVSFYNNEISEKSEIFDDQFSVERPDGSNFTLKIRSTKLEDSAMYFCASMTTGVEQYFGPGTRLTVT.

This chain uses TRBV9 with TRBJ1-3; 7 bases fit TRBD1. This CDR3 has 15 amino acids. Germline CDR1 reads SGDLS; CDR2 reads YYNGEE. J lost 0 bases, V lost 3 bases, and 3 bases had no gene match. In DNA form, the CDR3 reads TGTGCCAGCAGCGCCAACAGGGGCTCTGGAAACACCATATATTTT. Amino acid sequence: CASSANRGSGNTIYF. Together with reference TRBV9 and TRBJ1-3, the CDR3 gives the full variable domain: DSGVTQTPKHLITATGQRVTLRCSPRSGDLSVYWYQQSLDQGLQFLIQYYNGEERAKGNILERFSAQQFPDLHSELNLSSLELGDSALYFCASSANRGSGNTIYFGEGSWLTVV.

CDR3 sequence: CASTTSRAVLNYGYTF. Here the CDR3 DNA reads TGTGCCAGTACTACTTCGAGGGCAGTTCTTAACTATGGCTACACCTTC. The chain recombines TRBV19 with TRBJ1-2; the D is unclear. The germline V gene has CDR1 LNHDA and CDR2 SQIVND (reference sequence). This CDR3 contains 16 residues. V was cut by 7 bases and J by 1 base, with 19 bases left in between. Filled out from reference TRBV19 and TRBJ1-2, the complete variable domain reads DGGITQSPKYLFRKEGQNVTLSCEQNLNHDAMYWYRQDPGQGLRLIYYSQIVNDFQKGDIAEGYSVSREKKESFPLTVTSAQKNPTAFYLCASTTSRAVLNYGYTFGSGTRLTVV.

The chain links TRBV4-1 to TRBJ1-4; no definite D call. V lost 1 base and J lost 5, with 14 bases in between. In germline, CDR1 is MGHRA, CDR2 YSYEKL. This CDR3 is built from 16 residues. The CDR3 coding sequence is TGCGCCAGCAGCCAAGTTTCCAGTAGGCGGAATGAAAAACTGTTTTTT. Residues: CASSQVSSRRNEKLFF.

The CDR3 here is CASSLPLAGPSLNEQFF. CDR3 in DNA: TGCGCCAGCAGCTTGCCCCTAGCGGGACCATCCCTCAATGAGCAGTTCTTC. The chain employs TRBV5-1 and TRBJ2-1; TRBD2 matches 9 bases. The CDR3 has 17 residues. The V gene's germline CDR1 is SGHRS and CDR2 YFSETQ. J lost 6 bases, V lost 1 base, and 11 bases had no gene match.

CDR3 sequence reads: CASSPLAGNLGYTF. The CDR3 DNA reads TGTGCCAGCTCACCGTTGGCAGGAAACCTGGGCTACACCTTC. The chain has TRBV18 and TRBJ1-2; D uncertain. Trimming removed 3 bases at V and 8 bases at J, with 16 bases between. Germline CDR1 reads KGHSH; CDR2 reads LQKENI. The CDR3 runs 14 residues.

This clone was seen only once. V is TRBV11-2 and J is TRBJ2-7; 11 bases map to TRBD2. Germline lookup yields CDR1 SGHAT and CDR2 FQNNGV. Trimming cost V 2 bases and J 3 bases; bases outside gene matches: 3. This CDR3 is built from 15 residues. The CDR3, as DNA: TGTGCCAGCAGCTTACTGACTAGCGGGAACTACGAGCAGTACTTC. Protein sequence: CASSLLTSGNYEQYF.

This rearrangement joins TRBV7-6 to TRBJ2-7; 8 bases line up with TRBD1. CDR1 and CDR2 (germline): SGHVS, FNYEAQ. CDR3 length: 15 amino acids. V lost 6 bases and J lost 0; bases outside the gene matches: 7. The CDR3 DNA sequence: TGTGCCAGCAGGGCCGGGACAGGAACCTCCTACGAGCAGTACTTC. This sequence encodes CASRAGTGTSYEQYF.

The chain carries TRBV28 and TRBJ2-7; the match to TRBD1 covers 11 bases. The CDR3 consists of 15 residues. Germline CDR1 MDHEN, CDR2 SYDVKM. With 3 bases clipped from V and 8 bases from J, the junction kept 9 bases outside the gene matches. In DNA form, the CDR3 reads TGTGCCAGCAGTTTCGGTCGAAGGACAGGGGGCCAGCAGTACTTC. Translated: CASSFGRRTGGQQYF.

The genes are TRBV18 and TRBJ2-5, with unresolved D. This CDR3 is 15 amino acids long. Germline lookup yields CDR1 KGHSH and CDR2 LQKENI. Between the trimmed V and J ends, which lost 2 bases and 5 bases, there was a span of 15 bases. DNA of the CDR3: TGTGCCAGCTCACCAGATCGGCTAGGTGGGGAGACCCAGTACTTC. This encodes CASSPDRLGGETQYF. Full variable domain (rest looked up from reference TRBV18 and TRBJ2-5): NAGVMQNPRHLVRRRGQEARLRCSPMKGHSHVYWYRQLPEEGLKFMVYLQKENIIDESGMPKERFSAEFPKEGPSILRIQQVVRGDSAAYFCASSPDRLGGETQYFGPGTRLLVL.

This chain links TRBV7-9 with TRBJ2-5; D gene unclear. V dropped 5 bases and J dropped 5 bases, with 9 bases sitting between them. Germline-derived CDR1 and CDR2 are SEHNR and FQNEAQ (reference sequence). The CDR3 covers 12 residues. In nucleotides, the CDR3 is TGTGCCAGCAGCCCCCTTCTCGAGACCCAGTACTTC. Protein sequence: CASSPLLETQYF.

The CDR3 loop is CASSLNGAETQYF. In nucleotides, the CDR3 is TGCGCCAGCAGCTTGAATGGAGCCGAGACCCAGTACTTC. The chain is built from TRBV5-1 and TRBJ2-5; no reliable D call. V was cut by 1 base and J by 5 bases, with 9 bases left in between. CDR1 and CDR2 (germline): SGHRS, YFSETQ. The CDR3 length is 13 residues.

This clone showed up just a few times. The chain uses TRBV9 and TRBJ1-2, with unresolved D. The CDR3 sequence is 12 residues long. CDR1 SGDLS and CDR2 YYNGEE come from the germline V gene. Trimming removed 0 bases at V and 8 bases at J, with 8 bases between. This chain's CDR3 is CASSVGPGGYTF. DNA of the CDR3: TGTGCCAGCAGCGTAGGACCGGGGGGCTACACCTTC.

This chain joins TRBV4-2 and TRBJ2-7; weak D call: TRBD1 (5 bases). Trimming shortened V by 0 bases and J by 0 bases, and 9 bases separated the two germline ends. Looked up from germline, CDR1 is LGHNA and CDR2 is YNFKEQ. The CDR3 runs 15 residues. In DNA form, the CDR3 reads TGTGCCAGCAGCCAAGATATTGGGGCCTCCTACGAGCAGTACTTC. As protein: CASSQDIGASYEQYF.

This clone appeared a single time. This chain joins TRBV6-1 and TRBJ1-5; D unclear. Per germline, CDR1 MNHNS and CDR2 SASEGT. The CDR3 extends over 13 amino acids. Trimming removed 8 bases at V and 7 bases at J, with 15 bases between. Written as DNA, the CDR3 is TGTGCCAGCGGTTGGGGTAGCGGCCAGCCCCAGCATTTT. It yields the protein CASGWGSGQPQHF.

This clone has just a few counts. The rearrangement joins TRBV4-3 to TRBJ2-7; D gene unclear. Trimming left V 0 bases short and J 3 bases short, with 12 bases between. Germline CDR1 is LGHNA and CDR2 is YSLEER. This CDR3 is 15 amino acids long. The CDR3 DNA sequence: TGCGCCAGCAGCCAAGATAAGACACAGATCTACGAGCAGTACTTC. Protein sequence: CASSQDKTQIYEQYF.

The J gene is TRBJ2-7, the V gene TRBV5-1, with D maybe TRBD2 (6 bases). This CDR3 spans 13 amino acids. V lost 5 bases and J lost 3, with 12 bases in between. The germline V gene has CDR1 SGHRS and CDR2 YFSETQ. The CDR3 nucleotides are TGCGCCAGCAGACTAGTGGGAGGCTACGAGCAGTACTTC. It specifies CASRLVGGYEQYF.

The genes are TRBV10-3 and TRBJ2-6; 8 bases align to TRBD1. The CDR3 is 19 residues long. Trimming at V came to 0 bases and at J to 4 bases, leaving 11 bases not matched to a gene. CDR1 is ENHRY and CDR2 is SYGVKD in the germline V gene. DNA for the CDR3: TGTGCCATCAGTGAGTCGCCGGGACAGGTCTTATCCGGGGCCAACGTCCTGACTTTC. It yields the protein CAISESPGQVLSGANVLTF.

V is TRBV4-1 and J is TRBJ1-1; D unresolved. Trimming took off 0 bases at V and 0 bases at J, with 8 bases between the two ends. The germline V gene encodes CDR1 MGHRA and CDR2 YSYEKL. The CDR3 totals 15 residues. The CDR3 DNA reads TGCGCCAGCAGCCAAGAACCGGGGTTGAACACTGAAGCTTTCTTT. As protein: CASSQEPGLNTEAFF.

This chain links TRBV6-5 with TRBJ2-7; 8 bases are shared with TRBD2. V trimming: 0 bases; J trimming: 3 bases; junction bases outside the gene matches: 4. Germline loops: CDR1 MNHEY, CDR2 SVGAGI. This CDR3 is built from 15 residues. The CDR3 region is CASSYSHGRGYEQYF. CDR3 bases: TGTGCCAGCAGTTACTCGCACGGGAGGGGCTACGAGCAGTACTTC.